This TCR beta chain was profiled in a study of blood T cell repertoires in COVID-19. The data were produced by immunoSEQ multiplex PCR, yet TCRdb's version contains in-frame clones alone and is incomplete. The sample gives approximately 250,000 clones, roughly 85% of which show up once; 9.1% is in the top ten. Those enrolled, adults aged roughly 18 to 90 years, came from about two dozen US areas. The CDR3 is 14 amino acids. V dropped 1 base and J dropped 7 bases, with 14 bases sitting between them. The germline gives CDR1 LGHNA, CDR2 YSLEER. The TCR originated in a woman between 45 and 65 years old with acute COVID-19. The chain joins TRBV4-3 to TRBJ2-7; tentatively, D is TRBD1 (5 bases). Material: PBMCs or T cells enriched from blood (not recorded which). DNA of the CDR3: TGCGCCAGCAGCCAAGTGGCAGGACCAGGGGAGCAGTACTTC. It translates to CASSQVAGPGEQYF.